This T cell receptor delta chain is drawn from a study of γδ T cells in repeated Plasmodium falciparum infection. Vgamma9/Vdelta2+ and Vdelta2-negative gammadelta T cells were flow-sorted from PBMC for bulk sequencing. Germline V lookup: CDR1 TSWWSYY, CDR2 QGS. The CDR3 totals 18 residues. Only a few counts were recorded for this clone. A far larger clone is only one base removed, so a read error is likely. Other nucleotide sequences in the sample specify the same CDR3. TCRdb used CATT to re-call clones from the multiplex PCR reads. The sample consists of over 55,000 delta-chain clones, 1.5% to 2% of them appearing once.

The rearrangement links TRDV1 to TRDJ1, with 9 bases lining up with TRDD3. The J gene, absent from TCRdb, was called here by matching the DNA to germline. The sequenced material came from gamma-delta T cells from blood. This receptor was identified in a pool of human donors (malaria-infected and uninfected, not separated). The CDR3 loop reads CALGEVAPLTLLGEKLIF. The CDR3 coding sequence is TGTGCTCTCGGGGAAGTGGCGCCCCTCACTCTACTGGGGGAGAAACTCATCTTT.